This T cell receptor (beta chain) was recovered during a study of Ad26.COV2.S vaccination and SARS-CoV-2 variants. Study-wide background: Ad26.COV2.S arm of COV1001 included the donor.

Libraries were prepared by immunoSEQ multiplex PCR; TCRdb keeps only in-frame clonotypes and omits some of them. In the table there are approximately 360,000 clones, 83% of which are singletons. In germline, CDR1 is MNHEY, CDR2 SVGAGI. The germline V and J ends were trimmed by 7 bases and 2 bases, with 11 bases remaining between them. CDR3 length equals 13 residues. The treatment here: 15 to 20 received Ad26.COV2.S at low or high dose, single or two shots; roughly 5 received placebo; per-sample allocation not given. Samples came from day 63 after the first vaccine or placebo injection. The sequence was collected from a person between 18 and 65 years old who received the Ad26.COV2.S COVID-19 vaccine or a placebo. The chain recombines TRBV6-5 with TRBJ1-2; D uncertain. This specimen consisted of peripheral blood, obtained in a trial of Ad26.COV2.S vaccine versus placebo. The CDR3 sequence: CASIGWQNYGYTF. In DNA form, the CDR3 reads TGTGCCAGCATCGGATGGCAAAACTATGGCTACACCTTC.